A selection of T cell receptor beta chains follows, all from one sample in a study of shared clonotypes between healthy human individuals. Profiled with immunoSEQ multiplex PCR; TCRdb holds only in-frame clones, not every one. The repertoire consists of millions of clones, with 90% to 95% occurring once and the leading ten covering roughly 0.36%. The source material was naive CD4+ T cells from PBMCs. Receptor source: a man in his late teens or twenties in good health. Some clones in this sample may be carry-over from other donors' samples. CDR3s include the opening cysteine and the closing phenylalanine or tryptophan. Each record gives: D gene, J gene, clone size, V gene, CDR3 DNA, CDR3 protein. A D gene is named only where the DNA matches it firmly. Not every row has a clone size; where given, it reads once, few, many or a size class.

d_call: TRBD1
j_call: TRBJ2-3
clone_size: NA
v_call: TRBV30
cdr3_nt: TGTGCCTGGGGGACAGACACAGATACGCAGTATTTT
cdr3_aa: CAWGTDTDTQYF

d_call: TRBD1
j_call: TRBJ1-5
clone_size: NA
v_call: TRBV28
cdr3_nt: TGTGCCAGCAGACCATCACAGGGGGTGGGCCAGCCCCAGCATTTT
cdr3_aa: CASRPSQGVGQPQHF

d_call: TRBD1
j_call: TRBJ2-2
clone_size: NA
v_call: TRBV5-1
cdr3_nt: TGCGCCAGCAGCTCCCCAGGGGGCCCCGGGGAGCTGTTTTTT
cdr3_aa: CASSSPGGPGELFF

d_call: NA
j_call: TRBJ2-3
clone_size: NA
v_call: TRBV2
cdr3_nt: TGTGCCAGGAGGCGGCGGGACCAGCGGGCAGATACGCAGTATTTT
cdr3_aa: CARRRRDQRADTQYF

d_call: TRBD2
j_call: TRBJ2-3
clone_size: NA
v_call: TRBV7-2
cdr3_nt: TGTGCCAGCAGCTTAGAACTAGCGAGCACAGATACGCAGTATTTT
cdr3_aa: CASSLELASTDTQYF

d_call: NA
j_call: TRBJ2-6
clone_size: NA
v_call: TRBV28
cdr3_nt: TGTGCCAGCAGTTTATCGGGCAGGGATGGTGGGGCCAACGTCCTGACTTTC
cdr3_aa: CASSLSGRDGGANVLTF

d_call: TRBD2
j_call: TRBJ2-2
clone_size: NA
v_call: TRBV5-1
cdr3_nt: TGCGCCAGCCGTGGACTAGCGGGAGAGGCCGGGGAGCTGTTTTTT
cdr3_aa: CASRGLAGEAGELFF

d_call: NA
j_call: TRBJ2-2
clone_size: NA
v_call: TRBV4-2
cdr3_nt: TGTGCCAGCAGCCAAGGTCCCGGGGAGCTGTTTTTT
cdr3_aa: CASSQGPGELFF

d_call: TRBD2
j_call: TRBJ2-1
clone_size: NA
v_call: TRBV5-1
cdr3_nt: TGCGCCAGCAGCCCCTCCCGGGGGGGGAATGAGCAGTTCTTC
cdr3_aa: CASSPSRGGNEQFF

d_call: TRBD1
j_call: TRBJ1-2
clone_size: NA
v_call: TRBV27
cdr3_nt: TGTGCCAGCAGTTCGTGGACAGGGACATCCTATGGCTACACCTTC
cdr3_aa: CASSSWTGTSYGYTF

d_call: TRBD1
j_call: TRBJ1-2
clone_size: NA
v_call: TRBV7-2
cdr3_nt: TGTGCCAGCAGCCCGGACAGGGCTAGCTATGGCTACACCTTC
cdr3_aa: CASSPDRASYGYTF

d_call: NA
j_call: TRBJ2-6
clone_size: NA
v_call: TRBV5-1
cdr3_nt: TGCGCCAGCGGGGGGGCCCCCTCTGGGGCCAACGTCCTGACTTTC
cdr3_aa: CASGGAPSGANVLTF

d_call: NA
j_call: TRBJ2-1
clone_size: once
v_call: TRBV29-1
cdr3_nt: TGCACCATGAGGGGAGAATACAATGAGCAGTTCTTC
cdr3_aa: CTMRGEYNEQFF

d_call: NA
j_call: TRBJ1-2
clone_size: NA
v_call: TRBV4-2
cdr3_nt: TGTGCCAGCAGCCAAGAGGCAGGCCTAAACTATGGCTACACCTTC
cdr3_aa: CASSQEAGLNYGYTF

d_call: NA
j_call: TRBJ2-3
clone_size: once
v_call: TRBV5-4
cdr3_nt: TGTGCCAGCAGCTACCCACTAGATACGCAGTATTTT
cdr3_aa: CASSYPLDTQYF

d_call: NA
j_call: TRBJ1-1
clone_size: NA
v_call: TRBV28
cdr3_nt: TGTGCCAGCAGTTTTGGGGGGAGAACTTTCTTT
cdr3_aa: CASSFGGRTFF

d_call: NA
j_call: TRBJ2-2
clone_size: NA
v_call: TRBV2
cdr3_nt: TGTGCCAGCACCTACGAGGCTACCTCCGTAGAGCTGTTTTTT
cdr3_aa: CASTYEATSVELFF

d_call: TRBD1
j_call: TRBJ2-3
clone_size: NA
v_call: TRBV7-2
cdr3_nt: TGTGCCAGCAGCTCTCCGGACAGGGGGCGGAATACGCAGTATTTT
cdr3_aa: CASSSPDRGRNTQYF

d_call: NA
j_call: TRBJ1-2
clone_size: NA
v_call: TRBV5-1
cdr3_nt: TGCGCCAGCAGCTTGGCCGCCGCGGATACCTATGGCTACACCTTC
cdr3_aa: CASSLAAADTYGYTF

d_call: TRBD1
j_call: TRBJ2-7
clone_size: few
v_call: TRBV5-6
cdr3_nt: TGTGCCAGCAGCTTGGCGACCAGGGGGCTTGGCACCTACGAGCAGTACTTC
cdr3_aa: CASSLATRGLGTYEQYF

d_call: TRBD2
j_call: TRBJ2-3
clone_size: NA
v_call: TRBV10-2
cdr3_nt: TGCGCCAGCAGTGAGTCGACTCCCTACAGCGGGAGGGCGGCAGATACGCAGTATTTT
cdr3_aa: CASSESTPYSGRAADTQYF

d_call: NA
j_call: TRBJ2-7
clone_size: NA
v_call: TRBV7-2
cdr3_nt: TGTGCCAGCAGCTCCGGCGGGGCCCTTCTTTTCTACGAGCAGTACTTC
cdr3_aa: CASSSGGALLFYEQYF

d_call: NA
j_call: TRBJ2-1
clone_size: NA
v_call: TRBV7-9
cdr3_nt: TGTGCCAGCAGCCCCGATGGATTCAGCTCCTACAATGAGCAGTTCTTC
cdr3_aa: CASSPDGFSSYNEQFF

d_call: NA
j_call: TRBJ2-1
clone_size: NA
v_call: TRBV11-2
cdr3_nt: TGTGCCAGCAGCAAGGACAGCCGGGAACGATTCCCCAATGAGCAGTTCTTC
cdr3_aa: CASSKDSRERFPNEQFF

d_call: TRBD2
j_call: TRBJ2-4
clone_size: NA
v_call: TRBV30
cdr3_nt: TGTGCCTGGAGACCCGGACTAGCGGGAAAAGCCAAAAACATTCAGTACTTC
cdr3_aa: CAWRPGLAGKAKNIQYF

d_call: TRBD1
j_call: TRBJ2-7
clone_size: NA
v_call: TRBV28
cdr3_nt: TGTGCCAGCATTACCAGGGGGCCTACCTACGAGCAGTACTTC
cdr3_aa: CASITRGPTYEQYF

d_call: TRBD1
j_call: TRBJ2-3
clone_size: NA
v_call: TRBV7-9
cdr3_nt: TGTGCCAGCAGTAAGGGGACAGGGGGTAGCACAGATACGCAGTATTTT
cdr3_aa: CASSKGTGGSTDTQYF

d_call: NA
j_call: TRBJ2-3
clone_size: NA
v_call: TRBV19
cdr3_nt: TGTGCCAGTAGTATAGGTAGCGGATCAGATACGCAGTATTTT
cdr3_aa: CASSIGSGSDTQYF

d_call: NA
j_call: TRBJ1-2
clone_size: NA
v_call: TRBV7-9
cdr3_nt: TGTGCCAGCAGCTTAGAGGCAGGGTTCTACACCTTC
cdr3_aa: CASSLEAGFYTF

d_call: NA
j_call: TRBJ1-1
clone_size: NA
v_call: TRBV18
cdr3_nt: TGTGCCAGCTCACCGACTCAGACAGAAAACACTGAAGCTTTCTTT
cdr3_aa: CASSPTQTENTEAFF

d_call: NA
j_call: TRBJ2-5
clone_size: NA
v_call: TRBV9
cdr3_nt: TGTGCCAGCAGCATTTCAAACTGGGAGACCCAGTACTTC
cdr3_aa: CASSISNWETQYF

d_call: TRBD1
j_call: TRBJ2-1
clone_size: NA
v_call: TRBV5-1
cdr3_nt: TGCGCCAGCAGCCCACAGGGGGCGCAGGATGAGCAGTTCTTC
cdr3_aa: CASSPQGAQDEQFF

d_call: TRBD1
j_call: TRBJ1-5
clone_size: NA
v_call: TRBV6-1
cdr3_nt: TGTGCCAGCAGCCTAGACAGGGGCAATCAGCCCCAGCATTTT
cdr3_aa: CASSLDRGNQPQHF

d_call: NA
j_call: TRBJ2-5
clone_size: NA
v_call: TRBV5-4
cdr3_nt: TGTGCCAGCAGCTTGGGGCCAGTCCAAGAGACCCAGTACTTC
cdr3_aa: CASSLGPVQETQYF

d_call: NA
j_call: TRBJ1-2
clone_size: NA
v_call: TRBV7-9
cdr3_nt: TGTGCCAGCAGCTCCCTAACCATCCGAGGTGGAGGCTACACCTTC
cdr3_aa: CASSSLTIRGGGYTF

d_call: NA
j_call: TRBJ2-7
clone_size: NA
v_call: TRBV5-1
cdr3_nt: TGCGCCAGCGGCCGGGACGGGGCCTACGAGCAGTACTTC
cdr3_aa: CASGRDGAYEQYF

d_call: NA
j_call: TRBJ2-2
clone_size: NA
v_call: TRBV5-1
cdr3_nt: TGCGCCAGCAGCTTGGTACAGGGCCGGGGTACCGGGGAGCTGTTTTTT
cdr3_aa: CASSLVQGRGTGELFF

d_call: NA
j_call: TRBJ1-5
clone_size: NA
v_call: TRBV7-2
cdr3_nt: TGTGCCAGCAGCTTTGGCGGGATAAATAGCAATCAGCCCCAGCATTTT
cdr3_aa: CASSFGGINSNQPQHF

d_call: TRBD1
j_call: TRBJ1-5
clone_size: few
v_call: TRBV4-1
cdr3_nt: TGCGCCAGCAGCCAAGAAGGACAGGGCCTGCAGCCCCAGCATTTT
cdr3_aa: CASSQEGQGLQPQHF

d_call: NA
j_call: TRBJ2-7
clone_size: NA
v_call: TRBV7-6
cdr3_nt: TGTGCCAGCAGCTTCTCGCCACAGAACGAGCAGTACTTC
cdr3_aa: CASSFSPQNEQYF

d_call: NA
j_call: TRBJ2-2
clone_size: NA
v_call: TRBV6-5
cdr3_nt: TGTGCCAGCAGCGATCGGGACGCCCCGCGGGAGCTGTTTTTT
cdr3_aa: CASSDRDAPRELFF

d_call: NA
j_call: TRBJ1-2
clone_size: NA
v_call: TRBV19
cdr3_nt: TGTGCCAGTAGTATGGGGGCCCTAACATTCGACTATGGCTACACCTTC
cdr3_aa: CASSMGALTFDYGYTF

d_call: NA
j_call: TRBJ2-5
clone_size: NA
v_call: TRBV29-1
cdr3_nt: TGCAGCGTGCACCGAGGGGGGATAGAGACCCAGTACTTC
cdr3_aa: CSVHRGGIETQYF

d_call: TRBD1
j_call: TRBJ1-1
clone_size: NA
v_call: TRBV28
cdr3_nt: TGTGCCAGCAGTCCCTCGACAGGGGGCAGGAACACTGAAGCTTTCTTT
cdr3_aa: CASSPSTGGRNTEAFF

d_call: NA
j_call: TRBJ1-2
clone_size: NA
v_call: TRBV5-6
cdr3_nt: TGTGCCAGCAGCTTGCTGGACAGATTCCCGGGAGGCTACACCTTC
cdr3_aa: CASSLLDRFPGGYTF

d_call: NA
j_call: TRBJ2-3
clone_size: NA
v_call: TRBV4-3
cdr3_nt: TGCGCCAGCAGCCAACTAGGGGCCCAAGATACGCAGTATTTT
cdr3_aa: CASSQLGAQDTQYF

d_call: TRBD1
j_call: TRBJ1-4
clone_size: NA
v_call: TRBV28
cdr3_nt: TGTGCCAGCAGTTTATACAGGGGACGAGGCGAAAAACTGTTTTTT
cdr3_aa: CASSLYRGRGEKLFF

d_call: NA
j_call: TRBJ2-2
clone_size: NA
v_call: TRBV7-3
cdr3_nt: TGTGCCAGCAGCTTAAGGCTGAACACCGGGGAGCTGTTTTTT
cdr3_aa: CASSLRLNTGELFF

d_call: TRBD2
j_call: TRBJ2-3
clone_size: NA
v_call: TRBV4-3
cdr3_nt: TGCGCCAGCAGCCCTAGAACGGCGGGAGGCACAGATACGCAGTATTTT
cdr3_aa: CASSPRTAGGTDTQYF

d_call: TRBD1
j_call: TRBJ1-1
clone_size: NA
v_call: TRBV18
cdr3_nt: TGTGCCAGCTCACCGGGGACAGGACTATTCTCTGAAGCTTTCTTT
cdr3_aa: CASSPGTGLFSEAFF

d_call: TRBD1
j_call: TRBJ1-1
clone_size: NA
v_call: TRBV5-1
cdr3_nt: TGCGCCAGCAGCTTGCCCGGTGGGACAGGGCAAGTAGGGACTGAAGCTTTCTTT
cdr3_aa: CASSLPGGTGQVGTEAFF

d_call: NA
j_call: TRBJ2-3
clone_size: NA
v_call: TRBV29-1
cdr3_nt: TGCAGCGTTGAGGGGTTAGCCATCCGCACAGATACGCAGTATTTT
cdr3_aa: CSVEGLAIRTDTQYF

d_call: NA
j_call: TRBJ1-1
clone_size: few
v_call: TRBV11-2
cdr3_nt: TGTGCCAGCAGCTTAGTGGGAGGGGTAGCTTTCTTT
cdr3_aa: CASSLVGGVAFF

d_call: NA
j_call: TRBJ1-4
clone_size: NA
v_call: TRBV5-8
cdr3_nt: TGTGCCAGCAGCGGGTGGGGGATCCATGAAAAACTGTTTTTT
cdr3_aa: CASSGWGIHEKLFF

d_call: NA
j_call: TRBJ1-1
clone_size: NA
v_call: TRBV30
cdr3_nt: TGTGCCTGGAGAGGGACGGGGACGGGGGAAAGTAGGGCTTTCTTT
cdr3_aa: CAWRGTGTGESRAFF

d_call: TRBD2
j_call: TRBJ2-7
clone_size: once
v_call: TRBV5-4
cdr3_nt: TGTGCCAGCAGAGTAGCGGGGGGACCCTACGGGGAGCAGTACTTC
cdr3_aa: CASRVAGGPYGEQYF

d_call: NA
j_call: TRBJ2-7
clone_size: NA
v_call: TRBV7-9
cdr3_nt: TGTGCCAGCAGCCTATCCGGTCAGTTCTCCTACGAGCAGTACTTC
cdr3_aa: CASSLSGQFSYEQYF

d_call: NA
j_call: TRBJ1-5
clone_size: once
v_call: TRBV7-2
cdr3_nt: TGTGCCAGCAGGGCAGACAGTCCCAATCAGCCCCAGCATTTT
cdr3_aa: CASRADSPNQPQHF

d_call: NA
j_call: TRBJ2-3
clone_size: once
v_call: TRBV5-1
cdr3_nt: TGCGCCAGCAGCCGCACAACCACTTCAGATACGCAGTATTTT
cdr3_aa: CASSRTTTSDTQYF

d_call: NA
j_call: TRBJ1-5
clone_size: NA
v_call: TRBV2
cdr3_nt: TGTGCCAGCAGTGAAGGGTGGACGGAGATACAGCATTTT
cdr3_aa: CASSEGWTEIQHF